The 28 T cell receptor beta chains below come from one sample, sequenced in a study of blood T cells in healthy people across ages. A second PCR of 7 to 11 cycles used a sample-barcoded 5' primer and a J-beta primer mix. TCRdb analysed the 5' RACE reads with MiXCR anew, one entry per CDR3 protein. Of hundreds of thousands of distinct CDR3 sequences listed, approximately 52% are singletons. Source material: blood. All receptors come from an elderly woman in good health.

A note on this clonotype: A clone one base away is much larger, so this may be a read error. This sequence joins TRBV6-2 or TRBV6-3 and TRBJ2-1, with D possibly TRBD2 on 7 matching bases. Trimming removed 7 bases at V and 5 bases at J, with 18 bases between. Germline V gives CDR1 MNHEY, CDR2 SVGEGT. There are 15 residues in the CDR3. The CDR3 nucleotides are TGTGCCAGCAAGCGGAACGGGGGGCGGGACAATGAGCAGTTCTTC. It codes for CASKRNGGRDNEQFF.

The chain is built from TRBV6-5 and TRBJ2-1; 8 bases match TRBD1. Trimming cost V 8 bases and J 12 bases; bases outside gene matches: 12. The germline V gene has CDR1 MNHEY and CDR2 SVGAGI. CDR3 length equals 13 residues. In nucleotides, the CDR3 is TGTGCCAGCCCCGGGACAGGATTCGATGGGCAGTTCTTC. Its protein is CASPGTGFDGQFF.

The sample holds one count of this clonotype. This chain connects TRBV12-3 or TRBV12-4 to TRBJ1-6, with D maybe TRBD1 (6 bases). There are 16 residues in the CDR3. Trimming removed 2 bases at V and 9 bases at J, with 17 bases between. The CDR3 DNA reads TGTGCCAGCAGTTTACAGGGGTGGGGGGCAGGTTCACCCCTCCACTTT. Its protein is CASSLQGWGAGSPLHF.

This sequence joins TRBV7-9 and TRBJ2-3; 9 nucleotides agree with TRBD1. Germline V gives CDR1 SEHNR, CDR2 FQNEAQ (reference sequence). J gave up 11 bases and V 5 bases, and 14 bases lay outside the gene matches. CDR3 length equals 15 residues. Here the CDR3 reads CASSPKLRTGDEQYF. CDR3 nucleotide sequence: TGTGCCAGCAGCCCAAAACTCAGGACAGGGGACGAGCAGTATTTT.

This clonotype was picked up one time. The V gene is TRBV4-1, the J gene TRBJ2-5, with D possibly called TRBD1 or TRBD2 (5 bases each). The V end was cut by 1 base, the J end by 3 bases, with 12 bases between. The CDR3 loop spans 15 amino acids. CDR1 and CDR2 (germline): MGHRA, YSYEKL. CDR3 in amino acids: CASSQVGLAKETQYF. CDR3 DNA sequence: TGCGCCAGCAGCCAAGTGGGGCTAGCCAAAGAGACCCAGTACTTC.

About this clonotype itself: This clone may be a read error of a much larger clone one base away. The genes are TRBV2 and TRBJ2-7; D perhaps matches TRBD2 (6 bases). V lost 9 bases, J lost 1 base, and 19 bases lay in between. Germline-derived CDR1 and CDR2 are SNHLY and FYNNEI. The CDR3 length is 15 residues. The chain's CDR3 is CASRRVSGLSYEQYF. In DNA form, the CDR3 reads TGTGCCAGTCGGAGAGTGAGCGGGCTTTCCTACGAGCAGTACTTC.

This clonotype showed up just a few times. The genes are TRBV4-1 and TRBJ2-2; 13 bases are a match to TRBD2. The ends lost 1 base at V and 4 bases at J; junction bases unmatched: 3. The CDR3 consists of 17 residues. CDR1 is MGHRA and CDR2 is YSYEKL in the germline V gene. In DNA form, the CDR3 reads TGCGCCAGCAGCCAAGCTGGACTAGCGGGAGCCACCGGGGAGCTGTTTTTT. Its protein is CASSQAGLAGATGELFF.

This clonotype was observed at least ten times. The chain combines TRBV5-6 with TRBJ2-1, with D unresolved. The CDR3 totals 11 residues. V lost 5 bases, J lost 3 bases, and 3 bases lay in between. CDR1 is SGHDT and CDR2 is YYEEEE in the germline V gene. The CDR3 here is CASSYYNEQFF. As DNA, the CDR3 is TGTGCCAGCAGTTACTACAATGAGCAGTTCTTC.

In its sample, this clonotype was seen many times. The chain carries TRBV20-1 and TRBJ2-7; 9 nucleotides align to TRBD1. Trimming cost V 1 base and J 3 bases; bases outside gene matches: 4. CDR1 and CDR2 (germline): DFQATT, SNEGSKA (reference sequence). This CDR3 is built from 14 residues. CDR3 protein: CSARGPTGGYEQYF. The CDR3 DNA is TGCAGTGCTAGAGGTCCGACAGGGGGCTACGAGCAGTACTTC.

This chain links TRBV28 with TRBJ2-5, with a possible D match to TRBD2 (6 bases). The CDR3 extends over 15 amino acids. The V and J ends lost 4 bases and 0 bases respectively, with 12 bases between them. The V gene's germline CDR1 is MDHEN and CDR2 SYDVKM. The CDR3 sequence: CASSSIGGNQETQYF. The CDR3 DNA reads TGTGCCAGCAGTTCCATCGGGGGAAACCAAGAGACCCAGTACTTC. The full variable domain, completed using reference TRBV28 and TRBJ2-5, is DVKVTQSSRYLVKRTGEKVFLECVQDMDHENMFWYRQDPGLGLRLIYFSYDVKMKEKGDIPEGYSVSREKKERFSLILESASTNQTSMYLCASSSIGGNQETQYFGPGTRLLVL.

This clonotype was recorded many times. The chain joins TRBV2 to TRBJ2-1; D is perhaps TRBD1 (6 bases). Germline CDR1 and CDR2: SNHLY and FYNNEI. The CDR3 consists of 12 residues. Deletions cut 7 bases from V and 9 bases from J, with 13 bases between. The CDR3: CASNEGVGEQFF. The CDR3 coding sequence is TGTGCCAGCAACGAGGGGGTTGGTGAGCAGTTCTTC.

In this sample, this clonotype turned up many times. The genes are TRBV5-1 and TRBJ2-3; the D is unclear. Trimming took 4 bases from V and 0 from J, leaving 6 bases between them. The CDR3 runs 13 residues. The germline V gene has CDR1 SGHRS and CDR2 YFSETQ. The CDR3 bases are TGCGCCAGCAGCCCCATCAGCACAGATACGCAGTATTTT. This translates into CASSPISTDTQYF.

In its sample, this clonotype was seen many times. This chain uses TRBV28 with TRBJ2-1, with D unresolved. V was trimmed by 8 bases and J by 6 bases, leaving 17 bases between them. There are 14 residues in the CDR3. Germline V gene data show CDR1 as MDHEN and CDR2 as SYDVKM. The CDR3 loop is CASSRKRLSNEQFF. The CDR3 DNA reads TGTGCCAGCTCCCGGAAAAGGTTAAGCAATGAGCAGTTCTTC. Filled out from reference TRBV28 and TRBJ2-1, the complete variable domain reads DVKVTQSSRYLVKRTGEKVFLECVQDMDHENMFWYRQDPGLGLRLIYFSYDVKMKEKGDIPEGYSVSREKKERFSLILESASTNQTSMYLCASSRKRLSNEQFFGPGTRLTVL.

This clonotype was counted a few times. This rearrangement joins TRBV20-1 to TRBJ1-2, with TRBD1 identical over 8 bases. Germline CDR1 DFQATT, CDR2 SNEGSKA (reference sequence). Losses at the gene ends were 2 bases for V and 5 bases for J; bases not matched to a gene: 7. The CDR3 has 14 amino acids. The CDR3 spells CSARPGQASYGYTF. In DNA, the CDR3 is TGCAGTGCTAGACCGGGACAGGCCTCGTATGGCTACACCTTC.

This clonotype was recorded at least ten times. The V and J genes are TRBV3-1 and TRBJ2-1; D gene ambiguous. The CDR3 extends over 13 amino acids. V shed 1 base and J shed 11 bases, with 12 bases lying between them. Germline assignment: CDR1 LGHDT and CDR2 YNNKEL (reference sequence). CDR3 DNA sequence: TGTGCCAGCAGCCAAGCTCCCCTCAGGAAGCAGTTCTTC. Translated, it gives CASSQAPLRKQFF.

Many counts were recorded for this clonotype. The J gene is TRBJ2-1, the V gene TRBV4-2; 7 nucleotides match TRBD2. This CDR3 has 18 amino acids. Germline V gene lookup returns CDR1 LGHNA and CDR2 YNFKEQ. The V gene end was trimmed by 1 base and the J gene end by 2 bases; junction bases not matched to a gene: 11. DNA for the CDR3: TGTGCCAGCAGCCAAGTGGCGCTGCGGGAGTACCCCTACAATGAGCAGTTCTTC. It specifies CASSQVALREYPYNEQFF.

CDR3 nucleotide sequence: TGTGCCAGCAGCTTCGGACTAGCTACCGGGGAGCTGTTTTTT. Translating gives CASSFGLATGELFF. The V gene is TRBV13, the J gene TRBJ2-2; 8 bases are a match to TRBD2. With V trimmed by 3 bases and J by 5 bases, 2 bases remained unmatched. The CDR3 has 14 amino acids. Germline loops: CDR1 PRHDT, CDR2 FYEKMQ (reference sequence).

The chain carries TRBV18 and TRBJ1-5; the D gene is possibly TRBD1 (5 bases). In germline, CDR1 is KGHSH, CDR2 LQKENI. The CDR3 covers 16 residues. Trimming left V 0 bases short and J 2 bases short, with 11 bases between. The DNA of the CDR3 is TGTGCCAGCTCACCACCGCCGGGGCTAGGCAATCAGCCCCAGCATTTT. Amino acids: CASSPPPGLGNQPQHF.

A remark on this clonotype: One end of the junction does not line up with germline, which may come from a read error. This sequence joins TRBV2 and TRBJ2-3, with 7 bases aligning to TRBD1. Germline assignment: CDR1 SNHLY and CDR2 FYNNEI. This CDR3 region has 17 residues. CDR3: CASSSQGYPLSTETQYF. CDR3 DNA sequence: TGTGCCAGCAGTTCACAGGGGTATCCCCTTAGCACAGAGACGCAGTATTTT.

This rearrangement joins TRBV7-8 to TRBJ2-2, with D uncertain. This CDR3 has 15 amino acids. The V end was cut by 2 bases, the J end by 2 bases, with 9 bases between. Germline V CDR1 and CDR2: SGHVS, FQNEAQ. This chain's CDR3 is CASSLTRHNTGELFF. The CDR3, as DNA: TGTGCCAGCAGCTTAACAAGGCACAACACCGGGGAGCTGTTTTTT.

As to this clonotype: This could be a read error, since a much larger clone is one nucleotide away. The chain combines TRBV10-3 with TRBJ2-3; possible D gene TRBD1, 5 bases. The CDR3 runs to 15 residues. CDR1 is ENHRY, CDR2 SYGVKD, per germline. Deletions cut 8 bases from V and 0 bases from J, with 15 bases between. The CDR3 reads CAIGADSLSTDTQYF. The CDR3 DNA follows: TGTGCCATCGGTGCTGACAGCTTAAGCACAGATACGCAGTATTTT.

Ten or more counts support this clonotype. CDR3 DNA sequence: TGTGCCAGCAGCGTAGGTAGGCTAGTAGAGACCCAGTACTTC. As protein: CASSVGRLVETQYF. V gene TRBV9 combines with J gene TRBJ2-5, with D uncertain. V lost 0 bases to trimming and J lost 4 bases, with 10 bases between them. The CDR3 covers 14 residues. CDR1 SGDLS and CDR2 YYNGEE come from the germline V gene.

This clonotype has a count of ten or more. This chain connects TRBV27 to TRBJ2-1; either TRBD1 or TRBD2 may fit D (5 bases each). This CDR3 contains 14 residues. Deletions cut 3 bases from V and 6 bases from J, with 12 bases between. Germline CDR1 is MNHEY and CDR2 is SMNVEV (reference sequence). CDR3 residues: CASSFAGALNEQFF. The CDR3 DNA follows: TGTGCCAGCAGTTTTGCCGGGGCCCTCAATGAGCAGTTCTTC.

Ten or more counts support this clonotype. This chain links TRBV4-1 with TRBJ2-3; 7 bases agree with TRBD2. V trimming: 1 base; J trimming: 7 bases; junction bases outside the gene matches: 11. The CDR3 covers 16 residues. Per the germline V gene, CDR1 is MGHRA and CDR2 is YSYEKL. Here the CDR3 DNA reads TGCGCCAGCAGCCAAGCATTGGCGGGAGCTATGAATACGCAGTATTTT. Protein sequence: CASSQALAGAMNTQYF.

The chain combines TRBV7-2 with TRBJ1-1; 8 positions agree with TRBD1. The CDR3 totals 16 residues. J gave up 5 bases and V 0 bases, and 8 bases lay outside the gene matches. Germline V CDR1 and CDR2: SGHTA, FQGNSA. CDR3 region: CASSLAPAGGHTEAFF. The CDR3 coding sequence is TGTGCCAGCAGCTTAGCGCCGGCAGGGGGCCATACTGAAGCTTTCTTT.

This clonotype was observed once. The chain uses TRBV4-2 and TRBJ2-7, with D tentatively TRBD1 or TRBD2 (6 bases each). V was trimmed by 4 bases and J by 2 bases, leaving 15 bases between them. Germline V gives CDR1 LGHNA, CDR2 YNFKEQ. This CDR3 is built from 15 residues. Here the CDR3 reads CASSPGSGGTYEQYF. The CDR3 DNA reads TGTGCCAGCAGCCCTGGGTCCGGGGGCACCTACGAGCAGTACTTC.

The V gene is TRBV29-1, the J gene TRBJ2-4; D might be TRBD2 (7 bases). The germline V gene encodes CDR1 SQVTM and CDR2 ANQGSEA. The CDR3 has 15 residues. Between the trimmed V and J ends, which lost 7 bases and 6 bases, there was a span of 22 bases. CDR3 loop: CSGLGGGESGNIQYF. The CDR3 DNA reads as TGCAGCGGTCTAGGGGGAGGGGAGTCCGGAAACATTCAGTACTTC.

With respect to this clonotype: One end of the junction varies from germline; a read error may be responsible. The genes are TRBV5-1 and TRBJ2-1; no clear D gene. The tail of the sequence fits TRBJ2-7 better, so the J call may be wrong. Germline CDR1 and CDR2: SGHRS and YFSETQ. The CDR3 has 11 amino acids. CDR3 nucleotide sequence: TGCGCCAACAGCTTGAACAATGAGCAGTACTTC. Translation gives CANSLNNEQYF.